Sequencing of this TCR beta chain was carried out in a study of T cell responses to AZD1222 COVID-19 vaccine. The repertoire was sequenced with immunoSEQ multiplex PCR; TCRdb's copy has only in-frame clones and lacks some. This sample has 90,000 to 150,000 clones; around nine tenths occur once, and the top ten carry 2.4%. The material was peripheral blood, obtained on day 0 of AZD1222 vaccination. The receptor's source is an adult in good health.

The CDR3 DNA is TGTGCCAGCTCACCGTCACGGGGCGAGCAGTACTTC. It specifies CASSPSRGEQYF. V and J are TRBV18 and TRBJ2-7, with TRBD2 as a possible D gene (5 bases). The CDR3 covers 12 residues. The ends were cut back, 3 bases at V and 6 bases at J, with 9 bases in the middle. Looked up from germline, CDR1 is KGHSH and CDR2 is LQKENI.